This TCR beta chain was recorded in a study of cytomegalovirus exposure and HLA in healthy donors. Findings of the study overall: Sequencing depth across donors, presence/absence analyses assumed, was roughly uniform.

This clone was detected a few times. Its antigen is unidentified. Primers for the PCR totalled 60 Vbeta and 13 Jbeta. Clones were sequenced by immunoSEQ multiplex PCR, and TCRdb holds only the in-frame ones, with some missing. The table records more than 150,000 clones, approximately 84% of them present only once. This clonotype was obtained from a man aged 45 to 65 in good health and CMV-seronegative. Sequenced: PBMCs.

The CDR3 sequence: CASSLASGGRFQETQYF. The CDR3 nucleotides are TGCGCCAGCAGCTTGGCCAGCGGGGGGCGCTTCCAAGAGACCCAGTACTTC. This chain links TRBV5-1 with TRBJ2-5; TRBD2 aligns across 9 bases. CDR1 and CDR2 from the germline V gene are SGHRS and YFSETQ. V was pared by 0 bases and J by 1 base, with 7 bases of the junction left unmatched. The CDR3 is made up of 17 amino acids.